There are a few counts of the clone carrying this T cell receptor beta chain. Its cognate antigen is unknown. CDR1 and CDR2 from the germline V gene are SGDLS and YYNGEE. The ends were cut back, 4 bases at V and 8 bases at J, with 15 bases in the middle. The CDR3 is 14 amino acids. Assay: immunoSEQ multiplex PCR; the TCRdb copy retains only in-frame clones and omits some. The sample includes 150,000 to 200,000 clones, around 89% seen only once; the top ten take 5% to 7.5%. This sample is part of a study of T cell responses to AZD1222 COVID-19 vaccine. Overall study findings and caveats: Clonal diversity was possibly underestimated, and the donors were mostly white British, with more females.

This TCR came from an adult in good health. The J gene is TRBJ2-2, the V gene TRBV9; D possibly uses TRBD1 or TRBD2 (5 bases each). The specimen was peripheral blood, collected on day 0 of AZD1222 vaccination. The CDR3 sequence: CASSPRGTAGELFF. The CDR3 nucleotides are TGTGCCAGCAGCCCCAGAGGGACGGCGGGGGAGCTGTTTTTT.